What follows is one T cell receptor (beta chain) and its context. The data are from a study of blood T cell repertoires in COVID-19. As for the study in general: Sources were T cells, B-cell-depleted T cells, or PBMCs; the material itself was cDNA or gDNA.

The Seattle patients, enrolled during active infection, were followed longitudinally. Germline assignment: CDR1 MNHNY and CDR2 SVGAGI (reference sequence). Between the trimmed V and J ends, which lost 0 bases and 2 bases, there was a span of 11 bases. The CDR3 extends over 15 amino acids. Authors' processing steps: Reference gene primers were amplified, and this amplification served to estimate nucleated cell counts. TCRdb keeps only in-frame clones here, not all; method: immunoSEQ multiplex PCR. That table is the source of V, J and clone size, and D and trimming were worked out from the DNA. The table has around 230,000 clones, approximately 85% seen once.

The gene calls are TRBV6-6 and TRBJ2-7; TRBD2 might be the D (5 bases). The receptor was isolated from a man in his forties or fifties with COVID-19, enrolled during active disease. The sample consisted of peripheral blood. CDR3 sequence: CASSYSTSGTYEQYF. The CDR3 DNA follows: TGTGCCAGCAGTTACTCGACCAGCGGTACCTACGAGCAGTACTTC.